This TCR beta chain appears in the sequencing data of a study of T cells in Graves' hyperthyroidism and ophthalmopathy. Trimming took 3 bases from V and 7 from J, leaving 25 bases between them. The CDR3 covers 17 residues. Whole-study results and caveats: Ophthalmopathy, as predicted by the model, came a median approximately 6.5 months after the prediction.

The table lists this clonotype with many counts. The antigen is undetermined. There were TCR beta CDR3 regions amplified from RNA transcripts. Researchers ran a first-round RT-PCR on the TCR CDR3 using the HTBI primer set. TCRdb analysed the multiplex PCR reads with MiXCR anew, one entry per CDR3 protein. This table has under 450,000 distinct CDR3 sequences, 15% to 17% appearing once. This TCR was sampled from a woman under 30 with Graves' hyperthyroidism. This sequence joins TRBV12-3 or TRBV12-4 and TRBJ2-7, with unresolved D. Sequenced: blood. The CDR3 DNA sequence: TGTGCCAGCAGTTTTAAGATAAGAGGACCGGTCCGTTTAGAGCAGTACTTC. It encodes CASSFKIRGPVRLEQYF.